The 9 T cell receptor beta chains in this list originate from one sample, sequenced in a study of a mutant IDH1 vaccine in newly diagnosed glioma. Assay used: immunoSEQ multiplex PCR; TCRdb lists only in-frame clones, some missing. The sample holds 35,000 to 45,000 clones, 81% seen once. The antigens of these receptors remain unknown. Noted time point: week 5, during vaccination. Every vaccine dose comprised 300 ug of mutant IDH1 20-mer peptide plus topical imiquimod. The sample was PBMCs, taken from a glioma patient whose treatment included an IDH1 peptide vaccine. The receptor set was obtained from a man aged 45 to 65 with glioma.

V usage is TRBV29-1 and J usage is TRBJ1-2, with TRBD1 identical over 7 bases. With 4 bases clipped from V and 6 bases from J, the junction kept 5 bases outside the gene matches. The CDR3 runs 12 residues. The germline V gene has CDR1 SQVTM and CDR2 ANQGSEA. DNA for the CDR3: TGCAGCGTTGTTCAGGGGGAGGATGGCTACACCTTC. Its protein product is CSVVQGEDGYTF.

The sample holds one count of this clone. The chain joins TRBV18 to TRBJ2-7, with 7 bases identical to TRBD1. Germline trimming cut 1 base from V and 10 bases from J; bases unmatched to any gene: 7. CDR3 length: 13 amino acids. Germline CDR1 KGHSH, CDR2 LQKENI. DNA of the CDR3: TGTGCCAGCTCACCACTTAACAGGGGCGATCAGTACTTC. Translating it yields CASSPLNRGDQYF.

The chain joins TRBV2 to TRBJ2-7, with a tentative D call TRBD1 (7 bases). Germline CDR1 SNHLY, CDR2 FYNNEI. The CDR3 loop spans 14 amino acids. V was trimmed by 5 bases and J by 2 bases, leaving 13 bases between them. The CDR3 DNA sequence: TGTGCCAGCAGTTCGGGCAGGGGGGCCTACGAGCAGTACTTC. The encoded protein is CASSSGRGAYEQYF.

This rearrangement joins TRBV18 to TRBJ2-3; D unresolved. V gave up 1 base and J gave up 0 bases, with 11 bases separating them. The CDR3 is 16 residues long. The germline V gene has CDR1 KGHSH and CDR2 LQKENI. For the CDR3, the DNA is TGTGCCAGCTCACCACTCCCAGCTGTGAGCACAGATACGCAGTATTTT. Its protein is CASSPLPAVSTDTQYF.

This rearrangement joins TRBV6-1 to TRBJ2-3; D gene uncertain. This CDR3 comprises 14 residues. V was cut by 6 bases and J by 0 bases, with 10 bases left in between. Germline lookup yields CDR1 MNHNS and CDR2 SASEGT. CDR3 sequence: CASSEQLSTDTQYF. CDR3 coding DNA: TGTGCCAGCAGCGAGCAGTTGAGCACAGATACGCAGTATTTT.

The gene calls are TRBV11-2 and TRBJ2-1, with TRBD2 matching 8 bases. Trimming took 6 bases from V and 0 from J; bases not matched to a gene: 7. This CDR3 comprises 16 residues. In germline, CDR1 is SGHAT, CDR2 FQNNGV. The CDR3 is CASRLNSGSSYNEQFF. Written as DNA, the CDR3 is TGTGCCAGCAGGCTCAACAGCGGGAGCTCCTACAATGAGCAGTTCTTC.

J is TRBJ2-1 and V is TRBV7-6; D remains ambiguous. Germline V lookup: CDR1 SGHVS, CDR2 FNYEAQ. CDR3 length equals 14 residues. V lost 1 base and J 0 bases, leaving 4 bases between the germline ends. CDR3 protein: CASSLGVSYNEQFF. CDR3 bases: TGTGCCAGCAGCTTAGGGGTCTCCTACAATGAGCAGTTCTTC.

The J gene is TRBJ2-2, the V gene TRBV14; a weak D match, TRBD2 (5 bases). From germline, CDR1 is SGHDN and CDR2 FVKESK. V shed 8 bases and J shed 5 bases, with 12 bases lying between them. CDR3 length equals 13 residues. Written as DNA, the CDR3 is TGTGCCAGCCGCCGAGGGCAGACCGGGGAGCTGTTTTTT. Translated, it gives CASRRGQTGELFF.

This clone was seen a few times. The chain employs TRBV19 and TRBJ2-2, with TRBD2 identical over 7 bases. Trimming cost V 6 bases and J 3 bases; bases outside gene matches: 4. There are 14 residues in the CDR3. Germline V CDR1 and CDR2: LNHDA, SQIVND (reference sequence). In nucleotides, the CDR3 is TGTGCCAGTAGAAGGGGAGGGCACACCGGGGAGCTGTTTTTT. It codes for CASRRGGHTGELFF.